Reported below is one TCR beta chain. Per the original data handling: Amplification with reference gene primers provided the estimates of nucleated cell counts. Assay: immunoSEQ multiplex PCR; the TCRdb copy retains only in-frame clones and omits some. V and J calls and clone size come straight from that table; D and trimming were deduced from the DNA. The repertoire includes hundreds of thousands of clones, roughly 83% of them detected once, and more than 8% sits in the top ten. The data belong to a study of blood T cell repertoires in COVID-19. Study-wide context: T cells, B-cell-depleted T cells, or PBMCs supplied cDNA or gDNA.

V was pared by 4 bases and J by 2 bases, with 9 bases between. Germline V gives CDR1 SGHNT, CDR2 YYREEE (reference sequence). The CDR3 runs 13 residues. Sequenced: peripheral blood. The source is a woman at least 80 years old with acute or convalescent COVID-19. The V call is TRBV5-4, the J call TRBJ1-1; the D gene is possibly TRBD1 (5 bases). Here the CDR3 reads CASSLGTNTEAFF. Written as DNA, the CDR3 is TGTGCCAGCAGCCTTGGGACTAACACTGAAGCTTTCTTT.